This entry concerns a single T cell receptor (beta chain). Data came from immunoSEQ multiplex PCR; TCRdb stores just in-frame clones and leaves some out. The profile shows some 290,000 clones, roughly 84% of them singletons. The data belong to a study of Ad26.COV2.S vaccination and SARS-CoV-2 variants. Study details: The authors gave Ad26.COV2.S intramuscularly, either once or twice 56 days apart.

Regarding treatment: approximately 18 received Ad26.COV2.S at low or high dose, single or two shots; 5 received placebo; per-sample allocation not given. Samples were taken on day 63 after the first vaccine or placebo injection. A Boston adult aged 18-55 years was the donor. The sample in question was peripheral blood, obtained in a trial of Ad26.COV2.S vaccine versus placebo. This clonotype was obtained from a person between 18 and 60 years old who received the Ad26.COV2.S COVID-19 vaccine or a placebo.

The CDR3 nucleotides read TGCGCCAGCAGCTTGGCCGGGACAGCTTACGCCTCAGCTTTCTTT. Encoded protein: CASSLAGTAYASAFF. The chain joins TRBV5-1 to TRBJ1-1; 7 nucleotides line up with TRBD1. Trimming took 0 bases from V and 10 from J; bases not matched to a gene: 12. CDR1 SGHRS and CDR2 YFSETQ come from the germline V gene. The CDR3 sequence is 15 residues long.